This entry is about one T cell receptor beta chain. Its antigen specificity is not known. No much larger clone exists at a distance of one base, and base qualities are not known. The germline V gene provides CDR1 SGHRS and CDR2 YFSETQ. Counted from cysteine to phenylalanine, this CDR3 has 17 amino acids. Only the CDR3 region is kept as DNA, spanning 51 bases read in frame from base 1. Germline trimming amounts to 4 bases on V and 0 bases on J, with 11 as the count of junction bases outside the gene matches. Libraries were made using the immunoSEQ multiplex PCR assay. As stored in TCRdb, this immuneACCESS dataset retains in-frame rearrangements with V and J assigned. A fraction of the clones does not appear; measured against another copy, unresolved V genes explain less than half of the discrepancy, and the remainder lacks a known reason. The sample contains 80,000 to 90,000 clones, 90% to 95% of them found a single time. The ten most abundant clones make up about 0.26% of the sample.

These data come from a study of technical replicates of blood from a few donors (dated by TCRdb to about 2017). This chain is built from TRBV5-1 and TRBJ1-2; the central 8 bases match TRBD1. The specimen was T cells isolated from PBMCs. The sequence derives from a human donor in good health. In nucleotide form, the sequence is TGCGCCAGCAGCCGAGGACAGGGAAGGGATACTAACTATGGCTACACCTTC. The resulting protein is CASSRGQGRDTNYGYTF.